The entry that follows covers one T cell receptor (beta chain) sequence. The V and J ends lost 5 bases and 4 bases respectively, with 11 bases between them. The CDR3 runs 13 residues. The germline V gene encodes CDR1 SGHTA and CDR2 FQGNSA. This record comes from a study of blood T cell repertoires in COVID-19. Across the whole study: Some COVID-19 samples were acute and others convalescent; all came from the United States, Italy and Spain. From T cells, B-cell-depleted T cells, or PBMCs came the material, which was cDNA or gDNA.

Authors' methods: Estimated nucleated cell counts came from reference gene primer amplification. Here immunoSEQ multiplex PCR was the method, and the copy in TCRdb shows in-frame clones only, minus some. That table is the source of V, J and clone size, and D and trimming were worked out from the DNA. The sample has 270,000 or so clones; over 75% are singletons. The chain joins TRBV7-2 to TRBJ2-5; perhaps TRBD2 as D (6 bases). The specimen sequenced was peripheral blood. The sequence was collected from a human donor in a cohort sampled during active COVID-19. CDR3 sequence (DNA): TGTGCCAGCAGCCTGCGGAGGGGAGAGACCCAGTACTTC. Amino acids: CASSLRRGETQYF.